This entry features one T cell receptor (beta chain) sequence. Its target is not known. The data belong to a study of T-cell memory formation after mild COVID-19. Background on the study: TCR clusters were largely donor specific.

TCRdb re-called the 5' RACE reads with MiXCR, one entry per CDR3 protein. The sample yields 500,000 to 650,000 distinct CDR3 sequences, about a fifth seen once. The V gene lost 5 bases and the J gene lost 0 bases, with 17 bases spanning the gap. Per germline, CDR1 DFQATT and CDR2 SNEGSKA (reference sequence). There are 15 residues in the CDR3. Whole-study results and caveats: Of the contracting clones, CD4+ ones lay mainly in CM and EM, and CD8+ ones in EMRA. Whether second-wave clones peaking at day 37 were SARS-CoV-2 specific went unconfirmed. Pre-infection memory showed some responding clones, and this suggested that cross-reactive memory joined.

The V and J genes are TRBV20-1 and TRBJ2-7; D is uncertain. The TCR was taken from an adult woman who had mild COVID-19 (a few samples of this study predate the infection). Cell type and time point are not known. Source material: PBMCs or a T cell subset sorted from them (not recorded which). For the CDR3, the DNA is TGCAGTGCTCTAGGGTCGCACCTTAGCTCCTACGAGCAGTACTTC. As protein: CSALGSHLSSYEQYF.